Listed below are T cell receptor beta chains from one sample, sequenced in a study of blood T cells in healthy people across ages. TCRdb itself ran the 5' RACE reads through MiXCR, one entry per CDR3 protein. The sample consists of approximately 780,000 distinct CDR3 sequences, roughly 25% of them appearing once. The same specimen was also included in a second study, on T cells of mothers and their children.

The sequenced sample consisted of blood. The receptors were gathered from a boy aged 5 to 17 in good health. Both conserved end residues are part of each CDR3. The order of the fields is V gene, J gene, D gene, clone size, CDR3 protein, CDR3 DNA. The D gene is left open where the match is weak. The listing skips clone size in some rows; elsewhere it reads once, few, many or a size class.

TRBV6-2/TRBV6-3	TRBJ2-1	NA	few	CASTLGRGAFF	TGTGCCAGCACCCTGGGGCGGGGCGCGTTCTTC
TRBV5-1	TRBJ2-4	TRBD1	few	CASGTGTLAKNIQYF	TGCGCCAGCGGGACAGGGACCTTAGCCAAAAACATTCAGTACTTC
TRBV5-1	TRBJ2-7	NA	few	CASSLEGYSYEQYF	TGCGCCAGCAGCTTGGAGGGGTACTCCTACGAGCAGTACTTC
TRBV30	TRBJ2-7	NA	NA	CAWSAVFPEQYF	TGTGCCTGGAGTGCAGTTTTTCCCGAGCAGTACTTC
TRBV12-3/TRBV12-4	TRBJ2-1	TRBD2	NA	CATEMTSGDNYNEQFF	TGTGCCACCGAGATGACTAGCGGGGACAACTACAATGAGCAGTTCTTC
TRBV4-1	TRBJ1-4	NA	NA	CASSQELGQVNEKLFF	TGCGCCAGCAGCCAAGAGTTGGGTCAGGTTAATGAAAAACTGTTTTTT
TRBV11-2	TRBJ2-5	TRBD2	NA	CASSSGPLFSGPTSRTQYF	TGTGCCAGCAGCTCCGGCCCCCTTTTTAGCGGGCCTACCTCCAGGACCCAGTACTTC
TRBV14	TRBJ2-3	NA	NA	CASSLVGGPGTDTQYF	TGTGCCAGCAGCCTGGTGGGGGGACCGGGCACAGATACGCAGTATTTT
TRBV7-9	TRBJ1-1	NA	few	CASSFSTVNTEAFF	TGTGCCAGCAGCTTTTCGACAGTGAACACTGAAGCTTTCTTT
TRBV3-1	TRBJ2-7	NA	few	CASGIYYEQYF	TGTGCCAGCGGGATTTACTACGAGCAGTACTTC
TRBV6-1	TRBJ2-3	NA	NA	CASSRPTRASTDTQYF	TGTGCCAGCAGCCGACCGACACGGGCAAGCACAGATACGCAGTATTTT
TRBV11-2	TRBJ2-6	NA	few	CASSLEGLGSGANVLTF	TGTGCCAGCAGCTTAGAAGGGTTAGGCTCTGGGGCCAACGTCCTGACTTTC
TRBV3-1	TRBJ2-5	NA	NA	CASSQDISHSETQYF	TGTGCCAGCAGCCAAGATATTAGTCACTCGGAGACCCAGTACTTC
TRBV7-2	TRBJ2-1	TRBD1	NA	CASSSPVTRDRAYNEQFF	TGTGCCAGCAGCTCCCCTGTGACCCGGGACAGGGCCTACAATGAGCAGTTCTTC
TRBV20-1	TRBJ1-1	NA	NA	CSAREPRGKSYEAFF	TGCAGTGCTAGGGAGCCGAGGGGGAAAAGTTATGAAGCTTTCTTT
TRBV5-6	TRBJ2-1	TRBD2	NA	CASIRLAGGLNPHEQFF	TGTGCCAGCATACGACTAGCGGGGGGCCTGAACCCCCATGAGCAGTTCTTC
TRBV20-1	TRBJ2-7	TRBD2	few	CSASQAGGSNEQYF	TGCAGTGCTTCGCAAGCGGGGGGGTCGAACGAGCAGTACTTC
TRBV5-1	TRBJ1-6	NA	few	CASSDTFSTEDSPLHF	TGCGCCAGCAGCGATACCTTTTCTACAGAGGATTCACCCCTCCACTTT
TRBV7-9	TRBJ1-1	NA	few	CASSLGDNTEAFF	TGTGCCAGCAGCTTGGGGGATAACACTGAAGCTTTCTTT
TRBV20-1	TRBJ2-3	TRBD2	NA	CSALTSRADTQYF	TGCAGTGCTTTGACTAGCCGAGCAGATACGCAGTATTTT
TRBV5-1	TRBJ2-1	TRBD2	NA	CASSLLRGVNEQFF	TGCGCCAGCAGCTTGCTCCGGGGGGTTAATGAGCAGTTCTTC
TRBV5-1	TRBJ2-5	NA	many	CASSLDRVEETQYF	TGCGCCAGCAGCTTGGATAGGGTCGAAGAGACCCAGTACTTC
TRBV12-3/TRBV12-4	TRBJ1-3	NA	few	CASHPPSGNTIYF	TGTGCCAGCCACCCACCCTCTGGAAACACCATATATTTT
TRBV9	TRBJ1-1	NA	NA	CASSRQRNTEAFF	TGTGCCAGCAGCAGGCAGAGAAACACTGAAGCTTTCTTT
TRBV6-5	TRBJ2-3	NA	few	CASSRLGGTDTQYF	TGTGCCAGCAGCCGTCTCGGGGGCACAGATACGCAGTATTTT
TRBV28	TRBJ2-7	TRBD1	NA	CASSKLMTGPYEQYF	TGTGCCAGCAGTAAGCTCATGACAGGGCCATACGAGCAGTACTTC
TRBV12-3/TRBV12-4	TRBJ1-1	NA	few	CASNPKGPPNGSFF	TGTGCCAGCAACCCGAAGGGGCCCCCCAACGGGTCTTTCTTT
TRBV6-5	TRBJ2-5	TRBD2	few	CASKSGGLETQYF	TGTGCCAGCAAGTCGGGGGGGCTGGAGACCCAGTACTTC
TRBV7-3	TRBJ2-1	NA	NA	CASSPVNAYNEQFF	TGTGCCAGCAGCCCCGTGAACGCCTACAATGAGCAGTTCTTC
TRBV6-4	TRBJ1-1	NA	NA	CASSFNRNTEAFF	TGTGCCAGCAGTTTCAACCGGAACACTGAAGCTTTCTTT
TRBV5-1	TRBJ1-6	NA	NA	CASRGIGDNSPLHF	TGCGCCAGCAGGGGTATTGGAGACAACTCACCCCTCCACTTT
TRBV7-2	TRBJ1-2	TRBD1	few	CASSRTGSNYGYTF	TGTGCCAGCAGCCGGACAGGTTCTAACTATGGCTACACCTTC
TRBV11-2	TRBJ2-6	TRBD2	NA	CASSTIRGGRSGANVLTF	TGTGCCAGCAGCACTATCCGGGGGGGCCGCTCTGGGGCCAACGTCCTGACTTTC
TRBV29-1	TRBJ2-7	NA	NA	CSATPATESYEQYF	TGCAGCGCCACTCCGGCGACAGAAAGCTACGAGCAGTACTTC
TRBV5-5	TRBJ2-5	NA	NA	CASSPSLGGETQYF	TGTGCCAGCTCCCCATCCTTAGGTGGAGAGACCCAGTACTTC
TRBV11-2	TRBJ2-2	TRBD2	few	CASSLGLAGGLNTGELFF	TGTGCCAGCAGCTTGGGACTAGCGGGGGGCTTGAACACCGGGGAGCTGTTTTTT
TRBV27	TRBJ1-6	TRBD1	NA	CASSLRSGQGVSPLHF	TGTGCCAGCAGTTTACGGTCGGGACAGGGGGTTTCACCCCTCCACTTT
TRBV29-1	TRBJ2-1	TRBD2	few	CSVLAGGRNEQFF	TGCAGCGTTCTAGCGGGGGGCCGCAATGAGCAGTTCTTC
TRBV5-1	TRBJ2-2	NA	NA	CASSLGGANTGELLF	TGCGCCAGCAGCTTGGGGGGAGCGAACACCGGGGAGCTGCTTTTT
TRBV10-3	TRBJ2-7	TRBD2	NA	CAIRTASGLYEQYF	TGTGCCATCCGGACGGCTAGCGGATTATACGAGCAGTACTTC
TRBV20-1	TRBJ2-2	TRBD2	NA	CSAREGGGNTGELFF	TGCAGTGCTAGAGAGGGCGGGGGGAACACCGGGGAGCTGTTTTTT
TRBV5-1	TRBJ1-6	NA	few	CASSLDRGGKDSLHF	TGCGCCAGCAGCTTGGATCGAGGGGGAAAGGATTCCCTCCACTTT
TRBV10-3	TRBJ1-1	NA	few	CAISYEGERTEAFF	TGTGCCATCAGTTACGAGGGAGAGCGAACTGAAGCTTTCTTT
TRBV10-1	TRBJ2-1	TRBD2	NA	CASSDGGGANEQFF	TGCGCCAGTTCGGACGGCGGGGGGGCCAATGAGCAGTTCTTC